The clone carrying this TCR beta chain was seen repeatedly, ten times or more. Trimming at V came to 5 bases and at J to 3 bases, leaving 10 bases not matched to a gene. Germline values: CDR1 SGHVS, CDR2 FNYEAQ. The CDR3 covers 17 residues. These data belong to a study of T cells in Graves' hyperthyroidism and ophthalmopathy. It was uncontrolled infection, other autoimmune disease, pregnancy or lactation that excluded patients. TCR beta CDR3 regions were amplified from RNA. The HTBI primer set drove a first-round RT-PCR of the TCR CDR3. TCRdb re-analysed the multiplex PCR reads in MiXCR, keeping a single row per CDR3 protein. The table lists about 500,000 distinct CDR3 sequences, 15% to 20% of them singletons, with around 28% in the top ten.

Sequencing was performed on blood. This TCR derives from a woman younger than 45 with Graves' ophthalmopathy. J is TRBJ2-5 and V is TRBV7-6; 12 bases fit TRBD2. CDR3 sequence reads: CASSPWLAGGPEETQYF. For the CDR3, the DNA is TGTGCCAGCAGCCCCTGGCTAGCGGGAGGGCCAGAAGAGACCCAGTACTTC.